What follows are 2 T cell receptor beta chains derived from one specimen sequenced in a study of metastatic and nonmetastatic thyroid tumors. Nobody among the patients had been given any treatment before thyroid surgery. TCRdb re-analyzed the PCR reads through MiXCR. The sample yields some 11,000 clones, approximately 32% seen once. Sequenced material: tumor tissue. These receptors were obtained from a female donor with papillary thyroid cancer or a benign thyroid nodule (not recorded which). Some clones in this sample may be carry-over from other donors' samples.

Ten or more counts support this clone. This sequence joins TRBV10-2 and TRBJ2-1, with no clear D. The ends were cut back, 9 bases at V and 4 bases at J, with 7 bases in the middle. The CDR3 runs 11 residues. The germline V gene encodes CDR1 WSHSY and CDR2 SAAADI. CDR3 sequence: CASGGYNEQFF. The CDR3 DNA is TGCGCCAGTGGTGGGTACAATGAGCAGTTCTTC.

In its sample, this clone ranks as medium-sized (0.01 to 0.1%). The chain couples TRBV6-1 to TRBJ1-2; TRBD1 matches at 9 bases. The germline gives CDR1 MNHNS, CDR2 SASEGT. The CDR3 extends over 15 amino acids. V dropped 5 bases and J dropped 2; count of bases not matched to a gene: 6. CDR3 sequence: CASSMTTGGNYGYTF. CDR3 DNA: TGTGCCAGCAGTATGACGACAGGGGGAAACTATGGCTACACCTTC.